The 28 T cell receptor beta chains listed next were all sequenced from one sample in a study of Graves' ophthalmopathy and Graves' hyperthyroidism. RNA transcripts provided the template for amplifying TCR beta CDR3 regions. RT-PCR in the first round used HTBI primers; a second-round multiplex PCR followed. TCRdb used MiXCR to reprocess the multiplex PCR reads, holding one entry per CDR3 protein. The sample has over a million distinct CDR3 sequences, about 35% seen once. The sequencing sample was made of peripheral blood or thyroid tissue (not recorded which). These receptors were obtained from an adult man with Graves' hyperthyroidism.

Only a few counts were recorded for this clonotype. A much larger clone is a single base away; this may be a read error. This chain connects TRBV7-9 to TRBJ2-7; 10 bases align to TRBD1. CDR3 length equals 15 residues. The V gene's germline CDR1 is SEHNR and CDR2 FQNEAQ (reference sequence). The CDR3 is CASSPWTGGAYEQCF. Here the CDR3 DNA reads TGTGCCAGCAGCCCCTGGACAGGGGGGGCATACGAGCAGTGCTTC.

The rearrangement uses TRBV7-2 and TRBJ1-2, with a possible D match to TRBD1 (5 bases). Trimming took 2 bases from V and 6 from J, leaving 10 bases between them. Germline CDR1 SGHTA, CDR2 FQGNSA. The CDR3 is 13 residues long. This chain's CDR3 is CASSLRRGDGYTF. The CDR3 DNA follows: TGTGCCAGCAGCTTACGCCGGGGCGATGGCTACACCTTC.

This clonotype was counted ten times or more. The V call is TRBV7-9, the J call TRBJ2-7, with D possibly being TRBD1 (6 bases). The germline V and J ends were trimmed by 5 bases and 1 base, with 18 bases remaining between them. CDR1 and CDR2 (germline): SEHNR, FQNEAQ (reference sequence). This CDR3 region has 16 residues. CDR3 nucleotides: TGTGCCAGCAGCGCAGGGGACACGGCTTTGTCCTACGAGCAGTACTTC. This sequence encodes CASSAGDTALSYEQYF.

This clonotype was observed a single time. The chain combines TRBV30 with TRBJ2-7, with unresolved D. V gave up 5 bases and J gave up 4 bases, with 9 bases separating them. The germline CDR1 and CDR2 sequences are GTSNPN and SVGIG (reference sequence). The CDR3 is 11 residues long. In DNA form, the CDR3 reads TGTGCCTGGGGAACAGATTACGAGCAGTACTTC. This gives the protein CAWGTDYEQYF. The full variable domain, with the rest looked up from reference TRBV30 and TRBJ2-7, is SQTIHQWPATLVQPVGSPLSLECTVEGTSNPNLYWYRQAAGRGLQLLFYSVGIGQISSEVPQNLSASRPQDRQFILSSKKLLLSDSGFYLCAWGTDYEQYFGPGTRLTVT.

This clonotype was seen a few times. The rearrangement uses TRBV11-2 and TRBJ2-5; 7 bases map to TRBD1. This CDR3 has 15 residues. Trimming at V came to 3 bases and at J to 4 bases, leaving 8 bases not matched to a gene. Per germline, CDR1 SGHAT and CDR2 FQNNGV. The DNA for the CDR3 is TGTGCCAGCAGCTTCGAAAGGGGGCGCGGAGAGACCCAGTACTTC. This codes for CASSFERGRGETQYF. Combining the CDR3 with reference TRBV11-2 and TRBJ2-5 gives the whole variable domain EAGVAQSPRYKIIEKRQSVAFWCNPISGHATLYWYQQILGQGPKLLIQFQNNGVVDDSQLPKDRFSAERLKGVDSTLKIQPAKLEDSAVYLCASSFERGRGETQYFGPGTRLLVL.

V and J are TRBV9 and TRBJ1-2, with D hard to call. The CDR3 runs 12 residues. V lost 0 bases to trimming and J lost 8 bases, with 8 bases between them. Germline CDR1 and CDR2: SGDLS and YYNGEE. CDR3 DNA sequence: TGTGCCAGCAGCGTAGATCAAGGGGGCTACACCTTC. Its protein is CASSVDQGGYTF.

As for this clonotype: The junction departs from the called germline gene at one end, perhaps through a read error. The J gene is TRBJ1-1, the V gene TRBV4-3, with 9 bases lining up with TRBD1. This CDR3 is 15 amino acids long. Per germline, CDR1 LGHNA and CDR2 YSLEER. Here the CDR3 reads CASGQEDRGGTEAFF. DNA for the CDR3: TGCGCCAGCGGCCAGGAGGACAGGGGAGGCACTGAAGCTTTCTTT.

In its sample, this clonotype was seen many times. The chain has TRBV20-1 and TRBJ1-3; D gene unclear. Germline V lookup: CDR1 DFQATT, CDR2 SNEGSKA (reference sequence). The ends were cut back, 3 bases at V and 4 bases at J, with 7 bases in the middle. This CDR3 comprises 12 residues. The CDR3 DNA is TGCAGTGCTAGGAGCCGGGGAAACACCATATATTTT. Translated, it gives CSARSRGNTIYF.

This clonotype was observed a handful of times. The chain has TRBV12-3 or TRBV12-4 and TRBJ1-1; the match to TRBD1 covers 8 bases. There are 15 residues in the CDR3. The V segment lost 3 bases and the J segment 1 base; nucleotides outside the gene matches: 4. CDR3 in DNA: TGTGCCAGCAGTTTTGACAGGGGCTCGAACACTGAAGCTTTCTTT. Translated: CASSFDRGSNTEAFF.

The chain recombines TRBV2 with TRBJ1-6; a weak D match, TRBD1 (5 bases). The CDR3 length is 14 residues. Germline assignment: CDR1 SNHLY and CDR2 FYNNEI. V was shortened by 6 bases and J by 9 bases, with 15 bases between the two germline ends. CDR3 loop: CASRVDRIGSPLHF. CDR3 coding DNA: TGTGCCAGCAGGGTCGACAGAATAGGTTCACCCCTCCACTTT. Together with reference TRBV2 and TRBJ1-6, the CDR3 gives the full variable domain: EPEVTQTPSHQVTQMGQEVILRCVPISNHLYFYWYRQILGQKVEFLVSFYNNEISEKSEIFDDQFSVERPDGSNFTLKIRSTKLEDSAMYFCASRVDRIGSPLHFGNGTRLTVT.

The rearrangement links TRBV15 to TRBJ1-3, with D perhaps matching TRBD1 (6 bases). The germline V and J ends were trimmed by 0 bases and 8 bases, with 11 bases remaining between them. In germline, CDR1 is LNHNV, CDR2 YYDKDF (reference sequence). This CDR3 is built from 14 residues. CDR3 DNA: TGTGCCACCAGCAGAGATCTGGGGGGCTACACCATATATTTT. Its protein is CATSRDLGGYTIYF.

This sequence joins TRBV30 and TRBJ2-7; 10 nucleotides agree with TRBD1. Unmatched junction bases numbered 8, after V lost 3 bases and J lost 3 bases. The CDR3 is made up of 15 amino acids. Germline V gene sequence: CDR1 GTSNPN, CDR2 SVGIG (reference sequence). The DNA for the CDR3 is TGTGCCTGGAGAGCAGACAGGGGGCTTCTCTACGAGCAGTACTTC. It translates to CAWRADRGLLYEQYF.

In its sample, this clonotype was seen many times. CDR3 residues: CASSLAPGGNSPLHF. The CDR3 DNA reads TGTGCCAGCAGTTTAGCCCCAGGAGGCAATTCACCCCTCCACTTT. The chain combines TRBV12-3 or TRBV12-4 with TRBJ1-6; no clear D gene. This CDR3 contains 15 residues. V was pared by 0 bases and J by 7 bases, with 10 bases between.

This clonotype was seen repeatedly, ten times or more. CDR3 protein: CSVRTSGTSYEQYF. CDR3 DNA sequence: TGCAGTGTTCGGACTAGCGGAACCTCCTACGAGCAGTACTTC. The genes are TRBV20-1 and TRBJ2-7; 10 positions agree with TRBD2. Germline V CDR1 and CDR2: DFQATT, SNEGSKA (reference sequence). The CDR3 has 14 residues. J was trimmed by 0 bases and V by 7 bases; bases with no gene match: 6.

This clonotype has a count of ten or more. The gene calls are TRBV10-3 and TRBJ2-7; D might be TRBD1 (6 bases). This CDR3 comprises 14 residues. In germline, CDR1 is ENHRY, CDR2 SYGVKD. Between the trimmed V and J ends, which lost 6 bases and 3 bases, there was a span of 15 bases. The CDR3: CAIRDGQNNYEQYF. CDR3 nucleotide sequence: TGTGCCATCAGAGACGGACAGAATAACTACGAGCAGTACTTC.

This clonotype was observed at least ten times. The chain couples TRBV7-8 to TRBJ1-5; D not certain. With 2 bases removed from V and 4 bases from J, the gap between germline ends came to 12 bases. The CDR3 is made up of 15 amino acids. Germline V gives CDR1 SGHVS, CDR2 FQNEAQ. CDR3 DNA: TGTGCCAGCAGCTTATACGAACACGCAAATCAGCCCCAGCATTTT. This gives the protein CASSLYEHANQPQHF.

This clonotype was detected many times. The chain links TRBV5-4 to TRBJ2-2; weak D call: TRBD2 (6 bases). Deletions cut 0 bases from V and 8 bases from J, with 17 bases between. CDR1 is SGHNT and CDR2 is YYREEE in the germline V gene (reference sequence). There are 16 residues in the CDR3. The CDR3 DNA follows: TGTGCCAGCAGCTTGGTTGGCGGGAAGATGCTTGGGGAGCTGTTTTTT. The encoded protein is CASSLVGGKMLGELFF.

The rearrangement joins TRBV20-1 to TRBJ2-7, with a possible D match to TRBD1 (6 bases). The germline V gene encodes CDR1 DFQATT and CDR2 SNEGSKA (reference sequence). The CDR3 length is 13 residues. V lost 2 bases, J lost 6 bases, and 14 bases lay in between. DNA of the CDR3: TGCAGTGCTAGACCGAACAGGGCTCGCGAGCAGTACTTC. Translated: CSARPNRAREQYF.

The chain combines TRBV7-2 with TRBJ2-5; 10 positions match TRBD2. The trim removed 8 bases at V and 7 bases at J, leaving 7 bases unmatched. The CDR3 covers 13 residues. Per germline, CDR1 SGHTA and CDR2 FQGNSA. The CDR3 DNA sequence: TGTGCCAGCTTAGCGGGGGGAGGCGGGACCCAGTACTTC. Its translation: CASLAGGGGTQYF.

There are a few counts of this clonotype. The chain carries TRBV29-1 and TRBJ1-3; no clear D gene. The length of the CDR3 is 14 residues. Germline CDR1 is SQVTM and CDR2 is ANQGSEA. The germline V and J ends were trimmed by 0 bases and 4 bases, with 10 bases remaining between them. This CDR3 is CSVEDPNQGNTIYF. CDR3 coding DNA: TGCAGCGTTGAAGATCCTAACCAGGGAAACACCATATATTTT.

V gene TRBV9 combines with J gene TRBJ2-1, with 14 positions matching TRBD2. From germline, CDR1 is SGDLS and CDR2 YYNGEE. The length of the CDR3 is 17 residues. Trimming at V came to 1 base and at J to 7 bases, leaving 7 bases not matched to a gene. CDR3 in DNA: TGTGCCAGCAGCGTAAGGGCGGGACTAGCGGGAGAAAATGAGCAGTTCTTC. Translated, it gives CASSVRAGLAGENEQFF.

V usage is TRBV25-1 and J usage is TRBJ2-5; 7 bases map to TRBD1. Germline CDR1 is MGHDK and CDR2 is SYGVNS. The CDR3 consists of 14 residues. J lost 4 bases, V lost 1 base, and 3 bases had no gene match. The CDR3 loop reads CASSESRGRETQYF. CDR3 nucleotides: TGTGCCAGCAGTGAATCTAGGGGGCGAGAGACCCAGTACTTC. The variable domain in full, completed from reference TRBV25-1 and TRBJ2-5, reads EADIYQTPRYLVIGTGKKITLECSQTMGHDKMYWYQQDPGMELHLIHYSYGVNSTEKGDLSSESTVSRIRTEHFPLTLESARPSHTSQYLCASSESRGRETQYFGPGTRLLVL.

This clonotype was detected many times. The genes are TRBV12-3 or TRBV12-4 and TRBJ1-1, with 7 bases aligning to TRBD1. This CDR3 spans 15 amino acids. J was trimmed by 3 bases and V by 4 bases; bases with no gene match: 8. The CDR3 protein is CASSSTGASYTEAFF. The CDR3, as DNA: TGTGCCAGCAGTTCAACAGGGGCTTCTTACACTGAAGCTTTCTTT.

Comments on this clonotype: A much larger clonotype is one base distant, so this may be a read error. The V call is TRBV7-2, the J call TRBJ2-2, with D tentatively TRBD2 (5 bases). CDR1 and CDR2 (germline): SGHTA, FQGNSA. There are 14 residues in the CDR3. CDR3 DNA sequence: TGTGCCAGCAGACGGACTCGCGAGAACGGGGAGCTGTCTTTT. Amino acid sequence: CASRRTRENGELSF.

CDR3 bases: TGTGCCAGCAGTGAATCTCGGCCGGGAGTCGGCTACACCTTC. It yields the protein CASSESRPGVGYTF. J is TRBJ1-2 and V is TRBV25-1, with D unresolved. Per germline, CDR1 MGHDK and CDR2 SYGVNS. The germline V and J ends were trimmed by 1 base and 8 bases, with 14 bases remaining between them. This CDR3 region has 14 residues.

This rearrangement joins TRBV12-3 or TRBV12-4 to TRBJ1-1; D remains unclear. The CDR3 sequence is 12 residues long. The V and J ends lost 8 bases and 2 bases respectively, with 9 bases between them. CDR3 region: CASFAPNTEAFF. CDR3 in DNA: TGTGCCAGCTTTGCCCCAAACACTGAAGCTTTCTTT.

This clonotype was detected many times. The V gene is TRBV15, the J gene TRBJ1-5, with TRBD1 matching over 7 bases. Germline CDR1 LNHNV, CDR2 YYDKDF (reference sequence). After removal of 5 bases from V and 4 bases from J, the junction contained 5 bases not matched to a gene. The CDR3 contains 14 residues. The CDR3 loop reads CATSGGTENQPQHF. CDR3 DNA sequence: TGTGCCACCAGCGGCGGGACAGAGAATCAGCCCCAGCATTTT.

Notes on this clonotype: A single base separates this from a much larger clone, so it may be a read error. Given the absence of the conserved phenylalanine or tryptophan at the CDR3 end, a read error is likely. The chain's CDR3 is CASRKFANTEAFL. The CDR3 DNA is TGCGCCAGCAGGAAGTTCGCGAACACTGAAGCTTTCCTT. The chain joins TRBV5-1 to TRBJ1-1; no clear D. The V and J ends lost 5 bases and 1 base respectively, with 9 bases between them. The CDR3 runs to 13 residues. Germline CDR1 and CDR2: SGHRS and YFSETQ.